This T cell receptor beta chain was profiled in a study of T cell responses to AZD1222 COVID-19 vaccine. The assay was immunoSEQ multiplex PCR, and TCRdb's table has in-frame clones only and misses some. The sample yields around 200,000 clones, 88% seen once. Germline V gives CDR1 SGHDT, CDR2 YYEEEE. The CDR3 totals 16 residues. V trimming: 2 bases; J trimming: 4 bases; junction bases outside the gene matches: 9. This clone came up a few times. This sequence joins TRBV5-6 and TRBJ2-5; 9 bases align to TRBD2. This TCR was sampled from an adult in good health. The input for sequencing was peripheral blood, taken on day 0 of AZD1222 vaccination. The CDR3, as DNA: TGTGCCAGCAGCTTAGCGGGGGGCCGACACTTAGAGACCCAGTACTTC. Residues: CASSLAGGRHLETQYF.